A selection of T cell receptor beta chains follows, all from one sample in a study of early T cells in non-severe SARS-CoV-2 infection. TCRdb reprocessed the 5' RACE reads with MiXCR, giving one entry per CDR3 protein. The repertoire holds 85,000 to 100,000 distinct CDR3 sequences, 9.5% to 12% seen once, with about 5% in the top ten. Sequenced sample: whole blood. The source of these receptors is an adult who was a healthcare worker with PCR-confirmed SARS-CoV-2 infection or an uninfected control (not recorded which). Both conserved end residues are part of each CDR3. D genes are given only for firm matches. Some rows mark clone size as missing; the rest say once, few, many or name a class of expanded clone.

d_gene	abundance	v_gene	j_gene	CDR3nt	CDR3aa
.	many	TRBV7-3	TRBJ2-3	TGTGCCAGCAGCTTAACAGGCACAGATACGCAGTATTTT	CASSLTGTDTQYF
.	few	TRBV6-2/TRBV6-3	TRBJ2-4	TGTGCCAGCAGTTCCCTAGACTCCCCCAAAAACATTCAGTACTTC	CASSSLDSPKNIQYF
.	.	TRBV11-2	TRBJ2-7	TGTGCCAGCAGCTTATGGGCGGTCACGGCAGCTCAACAGTACTTC	CASSLWAVTAAQQYF
.	few	TRBV7-9	TRBJ1-1	TGTGCCAGCAGCTATACGACAGGACCAAACACTGAAGCTTTCTTT	CASSYTTGPNTEAFF
.	many	TRBV2	TRBJ2-7	TGTGCCACTGGGGAACGAGGACAGACCGACGAGCAGTACTTC	CATGERGQTDEQYF
.	.	TRBV3-1	TRBJ1-6	TGTGCCAGCAGCCAAGGGACTGCTATCAATTCACCCCTCCACTTT	CASSQGTAINSPLHF
.	few	TRBV2	TRBJ2-2	TGTGCCAGCTCGAGCGAGGACACCGGGGAGCTGTTTTTT	CASSSEDTGELFF
.	few	TRBV28	TRBJ2-3	TGTGCCAGCAGAAGTTTGAGCACAGATACGCAGTATTTT	CASRSLSTDTQYF
.	few	TRBV29-1	TRBJ2-1	TGCAGCTCGGAGGACGGTTTTGGTATGAATGAGCAGTTCTTC	CSSEDGFGMNEQFF
.	.	TRBV9	TRBJ2-1	TGTGCCAGGGTTTTTACGGCCTCCTACAATGAGCAGTTCTTC	CARVFTASYNEQFF
TRBD1	.	TRBV29-1	TRBJ2-7	TGCAGCGTTGCTCGTACAGGGGGGACCTACGAGCAGTACTTC	CSVARTGGTYEQYF
TRBD2	.	TRBV5-1	TRBJ2-7	TGCGCCTCAAGGGAGCTAGCGGGTGCGAACTCCTACGAGCAGTACTTC	CASRELAGANSYEQYF
.	few	TRBV7-2	TRBJ2-2	TGTGCCAGCAGCTCAGATCGGACCGGGGAGCTGTTTTTT	CASSSDRTGELFF
.	few	TRBV28	TRBJ2-4	TGTGCCAGCAGTTCCCGGGGGTCGTCTATTCAGTACTTC	CASSSRGSSIQYF
TRBD2	.	TRBV9	TRBJ2-3	TGTGCCAGCAGCGTAGTGATGTTGGGACTAGCGGACCTTAAGGATACGCAGTATTTT	CASSVVMLGLADLKDTQYF
.	many	TRBV6-5	TRBJ1-4	TGTGCCAGCAGTTACTCGATAGGGAGCCGGGGCACTAATGAAAAACTGTTTTTT	CASSYSIGSRGTNEKLFF
TRBD1	many	TRBV5-1	TRBJ2-2	TGCGCCAGCAGCTTCCGGGACAGACCCACCGGGGAGCTGTTTTTT	CASSFRDRPTGELFF
.	.	TRBV4-1	TRBJ2-5	TGCGCCAGCAGCCAAACGGGATTTCAAGAGACCCAGTACTTC	CASSQTGFQETQYF
.	.	TRBV11-1	TRBJ2-7	TGTGCCAGCACCATAATTCCGGGCCAAGCCGACGAGCAGTACTTC	CASTIIPGQADEQYF
TRBD1	many	TRBV6-1	TRBJ1-1	TGTGCCAGCAGCTTAGGACAGGGGAACACTGAAGCTTTCTTT	CASSLGQGNTEAFF
.	many	TRBV5-1	TRBJ2-1	TGCGCCAGCAGCTTGTTCCCAGGGATTGGTGAGCAGTTCTTC	CASSLFPGIGEQFF